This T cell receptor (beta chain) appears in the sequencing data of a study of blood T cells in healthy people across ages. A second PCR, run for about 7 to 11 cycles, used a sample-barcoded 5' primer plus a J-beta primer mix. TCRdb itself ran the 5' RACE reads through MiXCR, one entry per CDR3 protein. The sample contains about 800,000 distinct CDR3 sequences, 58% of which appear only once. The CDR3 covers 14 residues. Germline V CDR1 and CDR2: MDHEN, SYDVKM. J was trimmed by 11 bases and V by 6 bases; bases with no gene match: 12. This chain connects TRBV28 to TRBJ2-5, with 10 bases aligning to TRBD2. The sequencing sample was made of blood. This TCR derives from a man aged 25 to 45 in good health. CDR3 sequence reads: CASSRTSGPLEQYF. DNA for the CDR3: TGTGCCAGCAGCAGGACTAGCGGACCCCTTGAGCAGTACTTC.